Sequencing of this T cell receptor (beta chain) was carried out in a study of blood T cell repertoires in COVID-19. Study-wide context: COVID-19 samples collected from the United States, Italy and Spain covered acute and convalescent phases. Sources were T cells, B-cell-depleted T cells, or PBMCs; the material itself was cDNA or gDNA.

Methods used by the authors: Amplifying reference gene primers gave estimates of nucleated cell counts. This table comes from immunoSEQ multiplex PCR, and its TCRdb copy is limited to in-frame clones, with some not included. Clone size and the V and J calls come from that table; the DNA yielded D and trimming. The profile shows 200,000 to 250,000 clones, roughly 80% of them singletons. A single count supports this clone. Trimming removed 3 bases from V and 0 bases from J, with 8 bases in between. Germline CDR1 SGHTA, CDR2 FQGNSA. CDR3 length: 14 residues. The gene calls are TRBV7-2 and TRBJ1-1, with D perhaps matching TRBD1 (5 bases). The sequenced material came from peripheral blood. The receptor's source is a woman aged 18-29 years with acute or convalescent COVID-19. In DNA, the CDR3 is TGTGCCAGCAGCTTCAGGGAAATGAACACTGAAGCTTTCTTT. This encodes CASSFREMNTEAFF. Together with reference TRBV7-2 and TRBJ1-1, the CDR3 gives the full variable domain: GAGVSQSPSNKVTEKGKDVELRCDPISGHTALYWYRQSLGQGLEFLIYFQGNSAPDKSGLPSDRFSAERTGGSVSTLTIQRTQQEDSAVYLCASSFREMNTEAFFGQGTRLTVV.